The clone carrying this T cell receptor (beta chain) is termed medium-sized. The antigen is undetermined. Method: immunoSEQ multiplex PCR; TCRdb's copy keeps in-frame clones and lacks some. The sample carries some 14,000 clones, roughly three quarters recorded once. This entry belongs to a study of memory B cells and T cells in multiple sclerosis. Points from the study as a whole: Compartments had unequal clone-set sizes, affecting shared clonotype counts.

This TCR was recovered from a human donor with multiple sclerosis. The source material was memory (CD45RO+) CD4+ T cells from blood.

CDR3 amino acids: CASRRLGDGYGYTF. In nucleotides, the CDR3 is TGTGCCAGCAGACGCCTAGGCGACGGCTATGGCTACACCTTC. The chain has TRBV6-1 and TRBJ1-2; D is undetermined. Trimming took off 6 bases at V and 4 bases at J, with 15 bases between the two ends. The CDR3 length is 14 residues. The germline CDR1 and CDR2 sequences are MNHNS and SASEGT.